The 14 T cell receptor beta chains below come from one sample, sequenced in a study of T cell responses to AZD1222 COVID-19 vaccine. Repertoires were generated with immunoSEQ multiplex PCR, while TCRdb's copy carries only in-frame clones and drops some. The sample lists 100,000 to 120,000 clones; more than 70% were seen once. The sample consisted of peripheral blood, taken on day 0 of AZD1222 vaccination. Receptors were obtained from an adult in good health.

V is TRBV6-2 or TRBV6-3 and J is TRBJ1-5; no reliable D call. CDR3 length equals 14 residues. Germline loops: CDR1 MNHEY, CDR2 SVGEGT. V was pared by 2 bases and J by 0 bases, with 5 bases between. The CDR3 here is CASSYTHSNQPQHF. The CDR3 nucleotides read TGTGCCAGCAGTTACACACATAGCAATCAGCCCCAGCATTTT.

The CDR3 DNA is TGTGCCAGCAGTGAAGTTCCGGGACAGGGGAAGCTGTTTTTT. Translated: CASSEVPGQGKLFF. The chain carries TRBV6-1 and TRBJ2-2; TRBD1 agrees at 10 bases. CDR3 length equals 14 residues. Germline V gene data show CDR1 as MNHNS and CDR2 as SASEGT. The junction had 5 bases not matched to a gene; V was cut back by 1 base and J by 12 bases.

The chain has TRBV7-6 and TRBJ2-2; D uncertain. Germline assignment: CDR1 SGHVS and CDR2 FNYEAQ. V was trimmed by 1 base and J by 5 bases, leaving 14 bases between them. The CDR3 loop spans 16 amino acids. The CDR3 DNA is TGTGCCAGCAGCTTAGGGGCTCCAGACGTAACCGGGGAGCTGTTTTTT. Its translation: CASSLGAPDVTGELFF.

The chain recombines TRBV2 with TRBJ1-4; D is unresolved. V was clipped by 6 bases and J by 8 bases, with 7 bases between them. The germline V gene encodes CDR1 SNHLY and CDR2 FYNNEI. There are 11 residues in the CDR3. CDR3 residues: CASSPEEKLFF. The CDR3 DNA reads as TGTGCCAGCAGCCCCGAGGAAAAACTGTTTTTT.

This chain uses TRBV5-4 with TRBJ1-1; D ambiguous. Germline values: CDR1 SGHNT, CDR2 YYREEE (reference sequence). Deletions cut 2 bases from V and 2 bases from J, with 10 bases between. There are 14 residues in the CDR3. CDR3: CASSFSGRNTEAFF. The CDR3 DNA follows: TGTGCCAGCAGCTTTTCTGGGCGAAACACTGAAGCTTTCTTT.

V and J are TRBV7-8 and TRBJ2-7; 9 positions match TRBD2. CDR3 length equals 15 residues. The germline V gene encodes CDR1 SGHVS and CDR2 FQNEAQ. J was trimmed by 7 bases and V by 1 base; bases with no gene match: 8. CDR3 DNA sequence: TGTGCCAGCAGCTTAGGTTCTAGCGGGACCCGGGAGCAGTACTTC. Translation gives CASSLGSSGTREQYF.

The chain recombines TRBV3-1 (or the pseudogene TRBV3-2) with TRBJ1-3; 7 nucleotides match TRBD1. CDR3 length equals 17 residues. V shed 4 bases and J 0 bases; nucleotides not matched to a gene: 9. The germline CDR1 and CDR2 sequences are LGHDT and YNNKEL (reference sequence). The CDR3 DNA follows: TGTGCCAGCAGCCTCCCGACAGGGACAAACTCTGGAAACACCATATATTTT. Residues: CASSLPTGTNSGNTIYF.

The V gene is TRBV3-1 (or the pseudogene TRBV3-2), the J gene TRBJ2-7, with 7 positions matching TRBD2. V shed 1 base and J 7 bases; nucleotides not matched to a gene: 16. CDR3 length: 17 amino acids. Looked up from germline, CDR1 is LGHDT and CDR2 is YNNKEL (reference sequence). The CDR3 loop is CASSQGGSYRGRGEQYF. DNA of the CDR3: TGTGCCAGCAGCCAAGGGGGGAGCTACCGCGGGAGAGGTGAGCAGTACTTC.

This sequence joins TRBV7-9 and TRBJ2-1; D remains unclear. The CDR3 spans 14 residues. CDR1 SEHNR and CDR2 FQNEAQ come from the germline V gene (reference sequence). Trimming took off 3 bases at V and 10 bases at J, with 16 bases between the two ends. The CDR3 reads CASSFRSDAWEQFF. The CDR3, as DNA: TGTGCCAGCAGCTTTCGTAGTGACGCTTGGGAGCAGTTCTTC. Full variable domain (remainder filled in from reference TRBV7-9 and TRBJ2-1): DTGVSQNPRHKITKRGQNVTFRCDPISEHNRLYWYRQTLGQGPEFLTYFQNEAQLEKSRLLSDRFSAERPKGSFSTLEIQRTEQGDSAMYLCASSFRSDAWEQFFGPGTRLTVL.

The chain links TRBV2 to TRBJ1-1, with 9 bases identical to TRBD1. Germline loops: CDR1 SNHLY, CDR2 FYNNEI. This CDR3 has 14 residues. The J segment lost 4 bases and the V segment lost 4 bases, leaving 4 bases of the junction unmatched. CDR3 amino acids: CASSGGTGSTEAFF. The CDR3 nucleotides read TGTGCCAGCAGTGGGGGGACAGGGAGCACTGAAGCTTTCTTT.

The chain couples TRBV6-6 to TRBJ2-7; 9 nucleotides align to TRBD2. The CDR3 sequence is 13 residues long. The V gene end was trimmed by 5 bases and the J gene end by 2 bases; junction bases not matched to a gene: 1. The germline V gene encodes CDR1 MNHNY and CDR2 SVGAGI (reference sequence). The CDR3 here is CASSRTSAYEQYF. CDR3 DNA: TGTGCCAGCAGTCGGACTAGCGCCTACGAGCAGTACTTC.

This sequence joins TRBV27 and TRBJ2-1, with 7 bases identical to TRBD2. Looked up from germline, CDR1 is MNHEY and CDR2 is SMNVEV (reference sequence). V lost 5 bases, J lost 6 bases, and 7 bases stayed unmatched. The CDR3 is 14 amino acids. DNA of the CDR3: TGTGCCAGCAGTACCTCACTAGCGCCCAATGAGCAGTTCTTC. Protein sequence: CASSTSLAPNEQFF.

V is TRBV7-2 and J is TRBJ1-1; perhaps TRBD1 as D (5 bases). CDR1 is SGHTA and CDR2 is FQGNSA in the germline V gene. The CDR3 extends over 14 amino acids. With 6 bases removed from V and 3 bases from J, the gap between germline ends came to 14 bases. Here the CDR3 DNA reads TGTGCCAGCAGTAAACTCCAGGGTTACACTGAAGCTTTCTTT. This translates into CASSKLQGYTEAFF.

This rearrangement joins TRBV24-1 to TRBJ1-5, with 8 bases aligning to TRBD1. The CDR3 runs to 14 residues. CDR1 KGHDR and CDR2 SFDVKD come from the germline V gene. V lost 6 bases and J lost 5; bases outside the gene matches: 5. The CDR3 DNA reads as TGTGCCACCAGTCGCGGACAGGGATATCAGCCCCAGCATTTT. It encodes CATSRGQGYQPQHF.